Listed below are T cell receptor beta chains from one sample, sequenced in a study of T cells after posttransplantation cyclophosphamide. Here immunoSEQ multiplex PCR was the method, and the copy in TCRdb shows in-frame clones only, minus some. This sample carries over 30,000 clones and no singletons, and roughly 1.1% goes to the top ten. Sample: PBMCs. The receptors originated from a girl aged 10-17 years in good health, CMV-negative, and a related stem cell transplant donor. Each CDR3 is given with its conserved first and last residue. D genes are given only for firm matches. Only some rows state a clone size, as once, few, many or a class for expanded clones.

-,TRBJ2-7,TRBD1,TRBV28,TGTGCCAGCAGTTTACCGGGACAGGGAACTTACGAGCAGTACTTC,CASSLPGQGTYEQYF
many,TRBJ2-2,TRBD2,TRBV5-1,TGCGCCAGCAGCTTGGTCGCGGGAGCGAACACCGGGGAGCTGTTTTTT,CASSLVAGANTGELFF
-,TRBJ2-7,-,TRBV20-1,TGCAGTGCCAGGACTGCAGGCGAGCAGTACTTC,CSARTAGEQYF
few,TRBJ2-4,-,TRBV2,TGTGCCAGCAGTGAAAGCGGCCCCAGGGAGGACATTCAGTACTTC,CASSESGPREDIQYF
many,TRBJ2-1,-,TRBV5-1,TGCGCCAGCAGCTTGGACGGGACTGCCCTCTACAATGAGCAGTTCTTC,CASSLDGTALYNEQFF
many,TRBJ1-1,TRBD1,TRBV5-1,TGCGCCAGCAGCTTCGGGGCCGGACAGGGTTTTGGGAACACTGAAGCTTTCTTT,CASSFGAGQGFGNTEAFF
many,TRBJ2-4,-,TRBV19,TGTGCCAGTAGCTACCCGACTGTAAACATTCAGTACTTC,CASSYPTVNIQYF
few,TRBJ1-2,-,TRBV28,TGTGCCAGCAGTTTTTTGTCGGATGGCTACACCTTC,CASSFLSDGYTF
many,TRBJ2-7,-,TRBV5-1,TGCGCCAGCAGCTTGGCCTGGGCTAACGGGGGCTACGAGCAGTACTTC,CASSLAWANGGYEQYF
many,TRBJ2-1,TRBD2,TRBV7-3,TGTGCCAGCAGCCCCACTAGCGGGGGGGGTACTGAGCAGTTCTTC,CASSPTSGGGTEQFF
-,TRBJ1-2,-,TRBV11-2,TGTGCCAGCAGCTCCCGGACCAGGCGGGACTATGGCTACACCTTC,CASSSRTRRDYGYTF
-,TRBJ1-2,TRBD1,TRBV29-1,TGCAGCGTAGAGGACAGGCTGGATGGCTACACCTTC,CSVEDRLDGYTF
many,TRBJ2-2,-,TRBV28,TGTGCCAGCACCCCCTCGGGGTCGGTGCCCGGGGAGCTGTTTTTT,CASTPSGSVPGELFF
many,TRBJ1-4,TRBD1,TRBV28,TGTGCCAGCAGACCAGAACTGACAGGGCTATGGAATGAAAAACTGTTTTTT,CASRPELTGLWNEKLFF
-,TRBJ2-1,-,TRBV28,TGTGCCAGCAAAGATCGGAGCCAGTTCTTC,CASKDRSQFF
many,TRBJ1-2,-,TRBV7-9,TGTGCCAGCAGCTACCCCGCTACCCCCACCTTC,CASSYPATPTF
many,TRBJ2-1,TRBD2,TRBV5-1,TGCGCCAGCAGCTCCCGGCTCCGGGGGGGTAGCTCCTACAATGAGCAGTTCTTC,CASSSRLRGGSSYNEQFF
many,TRBJ2-3,TRBD2,TRBV5-1,TGCGCCAGCAGCTTAGGACTAGCGGGGGGAACATTGGCCGGAGATACGCAGTATTTT,CASSLGLAGGTLAGDTQYF
many,TRBJ2-4,TRBD2,TRBV4-1,TGCGCCAGCAGCGCCCGAGGGCTAGCGGGGCTCCCGAGTGACTTC,CASSARGLAGLPSDF
many,TRBJ1-3,-,TRBV9,TGTGCCAGCAGCCTCACGGATTTT,CASSLTDF
few,TRBJ1-1,TRBD1,TRBV27,TGTGCCAGCACCGACCGACAGGGGGGAGATGGCACTGAAGCTTTCTTT,CASTDRQGGDGTEAFF
few,TRBJ1-5,TRBD1,TRBV29-1,TGCAGCGTGAGGACAGGGGTTGCCAATCAGCCCCAGCATTTT,CSVRTGVANQPQHF
many,TRBJ2-1,TRBD2,TRBV4-2,TGTGCCAGCAGCCAAGATAGCGGGGGGGCCAATGAGCAGTTCTTC,CASSQDSGGANEQFF
-,TRBJ2-7,TRBD2,TRBV29-1,TGCAGCGTTGTTACTAGCGGGATCTCCTACGAGCAGTACTTC,CSVVTSGISYEQYF
many,TRBJ1-6,-,TRBV6-6,TGTGCCAGCAGTTACGGTACTAGCTCCTATAATTCACCCCTCCACTTT,CASSYGTSSYNSPLHF
many,TRBJ1-5,-,TRBV5-1,TGCGCCAGCAGCTTGGGGGGCCAGGGCAATCAGCCCCAGCATTTT,CASSLGGQGNQPQHF
-,TRBJ2-2,-,TRBV6-5,TGTGCCAGCAGTGGAGCCAGGGACACCGGGGAGCTGTTTTTT,CASSGARDTGELFF
many,TRBJ2-1,-,TRBV9,TGTGCCAGCAGCGTAGCGGTAGTCAATGAGCAGTTCTTC,CASSVAVVNEQFF
-,TRBJ2-7,TRBD2,TRBV4-2,TGTGCCAGCAGCCAACCGGGACTAGCGAACACCTACGAGCAGTACTTC,CASSQPGLANTYEQYF
few,TRBJ1-2,TRBD1,TRBV9,TGTGCCAGCAGCCCCCTTGGGACAGGGAATTATGGCTACACCTTC,CASSPLGTGNYGYTF
many,TRBJ1-2,-,TRBV27,TGTGCCAGCAGTATAACAGAGAACTATGGCTACACCTTC,CASSITENYGYTF
many,TRBJ2-3,-,TRBV4-1,TGCGCCAGCAGCCCTACGAGCGAGAGGGGCGCGGGAACGCAGTATTTT,CASSPTSERGAGTQYF
few,TRBJ2-7,-,TRBV6-5,TGTGCCAGCAGTTACTCAGGGCAGGGGTCCCACGAGCAGTACTTC,CASSYSGQGSHEQYF
few,TRBJ1-1,-,TRBV7-2,TGTGCCAGCAGCTGGCTGACAGCGAACACTGAAGCTTTCTTT,CASSWLTANTEAFF
many,TRBJ2-1,TRBD2,TRBV2,TGTGCCAGCCAGGGACTAGCGGCGAACAATGAGCAGTTCTTC,CASQGLAANNEQFF
-,TRBJ2-7,-,TRBV9,TGTGCCAGCAGCGAACGGCAGGGGAGCTCCTACGAGCAGTACTTC,CASSERQGSSYEQYF
many,TRBJ1-2,TRBD1,TRBV7-6,TGTGCCAGCAGCTTCAGGACAGGCTCGGACTATGGCTACACCTTC,CASSFRTGSDYGYTF
many,TRBJ2-2,-,TRBV11-2,TGTGCCAGCAGCCGGCGACAGGCGAACACCGGGGAGCTGTTTTTT,CASSRRQANTGELFF
many,TRBJ1-6,-,TRBV5-1,TGCGCCAGCAGCTGGGGGGGCTCCTATAATTCACCCCTCCACTTT,CASSWGGSYNSPLHF
few,TRBJ2-1,-,TRBV28,TGTGCCAGCAGTTTGTCGGGTAAATACAATGAGCAGTTCTTC,CASSLSGKYNEQFF
-,TRBJ1-1,-,TRBV11-2,TGTGCCAGCAGTTCGTACAGGGCCGCTGAAGCTTTCTTT,CASSSYRAAEAFF
few,TRBJ2-5,-,TRBV7-9,TGTGCCAGCAGCCGTCCCTCCGGGGAGCAGTACTTC,CASSRPSGEQYF
few,TRBJ2-7,-,TRBV28,TGTGCCAGCAGTTTCCGGTTTACTAGGTTGGGCGAGCAGTACTTC,CASSFRFTRLGEQYF
many,TRBJ1-1,-,TRBV6-1,TGTGCCAGCAGTGAACTCGGCACTGAAGCTTTCTTT,CASSELGTEAFF
many,TRBJ1-2,TRBD1,TRBV7-9,TGTGCCAGCAACCCGGGACAGGGGTTCTATGGCTACACCTTC,CASNPGQGFYGYTF
many,TRBJ1-4,-,TRBV18,TGTGCCAGCTCACCAGGAAGAGGGTTTGGTGAAAAACTGTTTTTT,CASSPGRGFGEKLFF
many,TRBJ1-1,TRBD1,TRBV6-6,TGTGCCAGCAGTTACTCGACAGGGAGGATTGAAGCTTTCTTT,CASSYSTGRIEAFF
many,TRBJ2-5,-,TRBV6-6,TGTGCCAGCAGTCCCAGACAAGAGACCCAGTACTTC,CASSPRQETQYF
many,TRBJ2-7,TRBD2,TRBV28,TGTGCCAGCAGCTCAGGGACTAGCGGGATAGACTACGAGCAGTACTTC,CASSSGTSGIDYEQYF
many,TRBJ1-1,-,TRBV6-5,TGTGCCAGCAGTTACTCGGGGGGGTTGAACACTGAAGCTTTCTTT,CASSYSGGLNTEAFF
few,TRBJ2-5,TRBD2,TRBV11-2,TGTGCCAGCAGCTGGGACCGGGAGCGGGGAGAGACCCAGTACTTC,CASSWDRERGETQYF
many,TRBJ2-1,-,TRBV7-3,TGTGCCAGCAGCTTCCAGGGGGGCAATGAGCAGTTCTTC,CASSFQGGNEQFF
many,TRBJ2-7,TRBD1,TRBV4-1,TGCGCCAGCAGCCAAGCCCACAGGGGCCTCCATTACGAGCAGTACTTC,CASSQAHRGLHYEQYF